What follows describes a single T cell receptor (beta chain). This sample stems from a study of identical twins. Germline V lookup: CDR1 SGHNT, CDR2 YYREEE (reference sequence). The CDR3 covers 15 residues. J lost 5 bases, V lost 3 bases, and 5 bases had no gene match. TCRdb ran MiXCR on the 5' RACE reads and lists one entry per CDR3 protein. Counted here are a few hundred thousand distinct CDR3 sequences, nearly 10% occurring once; the ten biggest clones make up roughly 3%. These records were also assigned to another study, of yellow fever vaccine responses in identical twins.

The TCR originated in a young woman in good health. Material for sequencing was PBMCs. The chain carries TRBV5-4 and TRBJ2-1; 10 bases fit TRBD2. CDR3 DNA sequence: TGTGCCAGCAGCTCTCCCGGGACTAGCGACAATGAGCAGTTCTTC. Translating gives CASSSPGTSDNEQFF.